This T cell receptor beta chain was captured by sequencing in a study of OX40 agonist ivuxolimab in advanced cancers. The table came from immunoSEQ multiplex PCR; TCRdb's copy has only in-frame clones and leaves some out. This repertoire shows under 70,000 clones, around 86% found once; its top ten account for roughly 1.2%. V was pared by 1 base and J by 9 bases, with 19 bases between. CDR1 is SGHVS, CDR2 FQNEAQ, per germline. This CDR3 is 16 amino acids long. This TCR derives from an adult with an advanced solid tumor such as melanoma, head and neck, liver or kidney cancer. The sample was CD4+ or CD8+ T cells sorted from blood, taken in a trial of the OX40 agonist ivuxolimab. The chain combines TRBV7-8 with TRBJ2-1, with D possibly matching TRBD2 (5 bases). The CDR3 loop reads CASSLDAGPKRSEQFF. The CDR3 region has the DNA TGTGCCAGCAGCTTAGATGCGGGCCCTAAAAGGAGTGAGCAGTTCTTC.